Included here is one TCR beta chain sequence, with context. This clone was seen only a few times. It has no known antigen specificity. The record has no base qualities; no much larger clone is one base away. These data are taken from a study of blood T cell repertoires in COVID-19 (TCRdb year 2020). Describing the broader study: Samples covering the acute and convalescent phases of COVID-19 were provided by collaborators in the United States, Italy and Spain. The prospective study material was composed of cDNA or gDNA derived from T cells, B-cell-depleted T cells, or PBMCs. Samples were obtained from the ongoing ImmuneRACE study (first 160 participants) and from 950 to 1,500 subjects provided by 6 global collaborators. Where available, HLA class I and class II types were taken from metadata supplied by the sample provider and were not determined by assay-based typing. The sample metadata nearly always contained a de-identified subject ID, COVID-19 status, age in years and sex. Subjects who had been exposed to COVID-19, were actively infected with it, or had recovered from it provided the deeply sampled blood TCRbeta repertoires that made up the dataset. The repertoires were released in a freely available public database meant as a resource for research on the immune response to SARS-CoV-2. What the authors observed across the whole study: The quantity of clinical and demographic metadata differed by source and by participant and was supplied without curation.

TCRbeta CDR3 regions were amplified from genomic DNA using the immunoSEQ Assay, a bias-controlled multiplex PCR. Concerning the study's data processing: The number of nucleated cells in each sample was estimated from the amplification of reference gene primers within the assay. To quantify the absolute abundance of each unique TCRbeta CDR3 rearrangement, sequence reads were collapsed and filtered. For each sample, productive Simpson clonality was calculated by taking the square root of Simpson's diversity index across productive rearrangements. TCRdb stores this immuneACCESS table with in-frame sequences only. Part of the clones is absent; in the studies checked, under half of the shortfall reflects unresolved V genes, and no reason is known for the rest. That table furnishes V, J and clone size, whereas the DNA furnished D and trimming. This sample has approximately 170,000 clones in its table, and approximately 85% of those were observed once. The ten largest clones capture about 1.2% of the sample.

Another Seattle source contributed samples from volunteer blood donors who had recovered from COVID-19. The collaborating institutions used their own protocols to collect whole blood in K2EDTA tubes. For TCRbeta analysis, collaborators shipped samples in one of three forms: frozen whole blood, isolated PBMCs, or DNA extracted from either of those sample types. Trimming removed 4 bases from V and 5 bases from J, leaving 17 bases between the germline ends. CDR1 and CDR2, looked up from the germline V gene (reference sequence), are SEHNR and FQNEAQ. Counted from cysteine to phenylalanine, this CDR3 has 15 amino acids. The kept DNA is CDR3 alone, 45 bases in frame from the first base.

The V and J genes are TRBV7-9 and TRBJ1-1, with the D segment identity uncertain. The TCR sequence derives from a man aged 55 to 70 who had recovered from COVID-19. The sample consisted of peripheral blood. Here the CDR3 is given as CASSYPALGGTEAFF. The sequenced DNA is TGTGCCAGCAGCTACCCGGCGCTTGGAGGTACTGAAGCTTTCTTT.